Listed below are T cell receptor beta chains from one sample, sequenced in a study of blood T cell repertoires in COVID-19. Profiling relied on immunoSEQ multiplex PCR, and the TCRdb table lists in-frame clones only, not all of them. The data contain roughly 100,000 clones, just over 85% of them singletons. Sequencing was done on a sample of peripheral blood. The origin of the receptors is a human donor in a cohort sampled during active COVID-19. Both conserved end residues are trimmed from each CDR3.

j_call,cdr3_length,v_call,cdr3_aa
TRBJ1-1,11,TRBV7-2,ASSLVTLTEAF
TRBJ2-3,13,TRBV7-2,ASSLVAGGTDTQY
TRBJ1-1,11,TRBV6-5,ASRGQGHTEAF
TRBJ1-3,11,TRBV27,ASTSNRGNTIY
TRBJ2-1,14,TRBV7-6,ASSLGNRRFYNEQF
TRBJ1-4,14,TRBV27,ASSYAQGAGNEKLF
TRBJ2-7,13,TRBV14,ASSQDSNRGGEQY
TRBJ1-1,13,TRBV5-6,ASRGGGRQQIEAF
TRBJ1-2,10,TRBV9,ASSDRGYGYT
TRBJ2-7,14,TRBV10-3,AISASGRAEAYEQY
TRBJ2-1,12,TRBV10-1,ASSRGVAYNEQF
TRBJ2-1,13,TRBV18,ASSRAGGPRHEQF
TRBJ2-3,17,TRBV18,ASSRVPRHRDRVGDTQY
TRBJ1-2,12,TRBV5-6,ASSLVGGAKGYT
TRBJ1-1,12,TRBV5-1,ASSLGERSTEAF
TRBJ1-1,16,TRBV12-5,ASGLELGQGQWNTEAF
TRBJ2-3,12,TRBV29-1,SVGGEAGTDTQY
TRBJ1-2,13,TRBV19,ASTSQGARLGGYT
TRBJ2-7,10,TRBV29-1,SCLASAHEQY
TRBJ1-1,12,TRBV10-3,AITVGGFETEAF
TRBJ2-7,13,TRBV9,ASSVGIQGSYEQY
TRBJ2-5,11,TRBV7-2,ASSLGGSPTQY
TRBJ2-1,13,TRBV5-4,ASSLGGRVDNEQF
TRBJ1-4,14,TRBV9,ASSVDAGQGHEKLF
TRBJ2-2,14,TRBV6-1,ASSERFGGNTGELF
TRBJ2-7,13,TRBV10-3,AISDGGAALGEQY
TRBJ2-5,13,TRBV6-5,ASRSTSGGWETQY
TRBJ2-3,13,TRBV9,ASSDGAGAMYTQY